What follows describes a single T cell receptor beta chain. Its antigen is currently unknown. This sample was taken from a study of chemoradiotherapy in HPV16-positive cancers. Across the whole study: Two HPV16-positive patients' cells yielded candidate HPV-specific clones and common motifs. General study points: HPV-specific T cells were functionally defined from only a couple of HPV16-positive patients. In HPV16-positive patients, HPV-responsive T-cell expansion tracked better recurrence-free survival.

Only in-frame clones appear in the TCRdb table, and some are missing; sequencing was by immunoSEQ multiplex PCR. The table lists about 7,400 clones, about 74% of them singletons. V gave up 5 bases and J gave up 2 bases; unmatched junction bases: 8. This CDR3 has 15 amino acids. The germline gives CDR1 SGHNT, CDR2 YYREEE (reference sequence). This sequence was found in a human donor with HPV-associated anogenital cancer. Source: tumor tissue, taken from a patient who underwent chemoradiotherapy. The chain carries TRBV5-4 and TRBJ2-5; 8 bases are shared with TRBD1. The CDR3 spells CASSNGQGIQETQYF. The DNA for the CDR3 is TGTGCCAGCAGTAACGGACAGGGTATTCAAGAGACCCAGTACTTC.